The 2 T cell receptor beta chains below all came from one sample that was sequenced in a study of blood T cell repertoires in COVID-19. Using immunoSEQ multiplex PCR, the repertoire was profiled, and TCRdb retains in-frame clones only, with some absent. The profile shows over 300,000 clones, 86% of them singletons. Sequencing used peripheral blood. Source of these receptors: a woman aged 45-65 years with acute or convalescent COVID-19.

The chain uses TRBV5-6 and TRBJ2-1; 10 bases agree with TRBD2. The CDR3 is 19 amino acids. The junction had 9 bases not matched to a gene; V was cut back by 0 bases and J by 0 bases. In germline, CDR1 is SGHDT, CDR2 YYEEEE. The CDR3 protein is CASSLVLAGASSSYNEQFF. Written as DNA, the CDR3 is TGTGCCAGCAGCTTGGTGCTAGCGGGAGCCTCTAGCTCCTACAATGAGCAGTTCTTC. Full variable domain (outside the CDR3, taken from reference TRBV5-6 and TRBJ2-1): DAGVTQSPTHLIKTRGQQVTLRCSPKSGHDTVSWYQQALGQGPQFIFQYYEEEERQRGNFPDRFSGHQFPNYSSELNVNALLLGDSALYLCASSLVLAGASSSYNEQFFGPGTRLTVL.

The chain's CDR3 is CASSKWDRNTDTQYF. The CDR3 DNA reads TGTGCCAGCAGCAAATGGGACAGAAACACAGATACGCAGTATTTT. The rearrangement links TRBV21-1 to TRBJ2-3; the tabulated D call, TRBD1, remains unverified against the DNA. TRBV21-1 is a pseudogene locus. The CDR3 has 15 amino acids.